The rows below give T cell receptor beta chains drawn from one sample of a study of blood T cell repertoires in COVID-19. This table comes from immunoSEQ multiplex PCR, and its TCRdb copy is limited to in-frame clones, with some not included. The sample includes about 260,000 clones, around 87% of them seen just once. The source material was PBMCs or T cells enriched from blood (not recorded which). The receptors come from a woman between 18 and 29 years old who had recovered from COVID-19. Both conserved end residues are part of each CDR3. D genes are given only for firm matches. Clone size is shown for a subset of rows, as once, few, many or a class of expanded clone.

D	J	V	size	DNA	CDR3
NA	TRBJ1-5	TRBV6-2/TRBV6-3	NA	TGTGCCAGCAGTTACAGACAGAATAATCAGCCCCAGCATTTT	CASSYRQNNQPQHF
NA	TRBJ1-2	TRBV5-8	NA	TGTGCCAGCAGCACCTACAGGGATCTTAACTATGGCTACACCTTC	CASSTYRDLNYGYTF
TRBD2	TRBJ2-5	TRBV28	NA	TGTGCCAGCAGTTTACTAGCGGTCCAAGAGACCCAGTACTTC	CASSLLAVQETQYF
NA	TRBJ2-7	TRBV6-2/TRBV6-3	NA	TGTGCCAGCAGTTACTCAGGGGCTTTAGGAAACGAGCAGTACTTC	CASSYSGALGNEQYF
TRBD1	TRBJ2-7	TRBV6-5	NA	TGTGCCAGCAGTTACGGACAGGTGGACATCTACGAGCAGTACTTC	CASSYGQVDIYEQYF
TRBD1	TRBJ1-1	TRBV5-5	once	TGTGCCAGCAGCTTGGTAGGGACAGGGGCCACTGAAGCTTTCTTT	CASSLVGTGATEAFF
NA	TRBJ2-7	TRBV20-1	NA	TGCAGTGCTAGGGGAGACGGCGAGCAGTACTTC	CSARGDGEQYF
TRBD1	TRBJ1-2	TRBV4-1	NA	TGCGCCAGCAGCCAAGCAGGGACAGGGGATAGAGGCTACACCTTC	CASSQAGTGDRGYTF
NA	TRBJ1-2	TRBV19	once	TGTGCCAGTAGTATGTCTAGGCAGTCCTATGGCTACACCTTC	CASSMSRQSYGYTF
NA	TRBJ1-1	TRBV28	NA	TGTGCCAGCACCGCCAGAGCGGGAAGGGACACTGAAGCTTTCTTT	CASTARAGRDTEAFF
NA	TRBJ1-1	TRBV29-1	NA	TGCAGCGTTGAGATAGGAGGCGTAGCTTTCTTT	CSVEIGGVAFF
NA	TRBJ2-1	TRBV11-2	NA	TGTGCCAGCAGCCAGACCCGGAGCTCCTACAATGAGCAGTTCTTC	CASSQTRSSYNEQFF
NA	TRBJ1-6	TRBV11-2	NA	TGTGCCAGCAGCTTCAATTCTAATTCACCCCTCCACTTT	CASSFNSNSPLHF
TRBD2	TRBJ2-5	TRBV12-5	NA	TGTGCTAGTGGCCAGCGGGGCCGCGCGGGGATAGAGACCCAGTACTTC	CASGQRGRAGIETQYF
NA	TRBJ2-7	TRBV2	NA	TGTGCCAGCAAGGGGACTGTAAGTCCCAGCTCCTACGAGCAGTACTTC	CASKGTVSPSSYEQYF
NA	TRBJ1-1	TRBV19	few	TGTGCCAGTAGTTCTCAGGGGAACACTGAAGCTTTCTTT	CASSSQGNTEAFF